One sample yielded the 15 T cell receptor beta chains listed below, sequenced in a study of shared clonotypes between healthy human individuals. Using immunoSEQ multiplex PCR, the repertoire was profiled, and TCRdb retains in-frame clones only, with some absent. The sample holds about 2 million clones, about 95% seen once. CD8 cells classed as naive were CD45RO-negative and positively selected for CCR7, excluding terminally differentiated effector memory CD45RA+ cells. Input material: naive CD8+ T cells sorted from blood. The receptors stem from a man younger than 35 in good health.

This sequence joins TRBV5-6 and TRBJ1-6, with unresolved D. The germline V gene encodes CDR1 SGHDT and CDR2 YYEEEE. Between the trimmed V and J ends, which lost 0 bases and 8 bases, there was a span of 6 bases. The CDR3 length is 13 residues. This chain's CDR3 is CASSLARDSPLHF. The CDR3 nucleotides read TGTGCCAGCAGCTTGGCCCGGGATTCACCCCTCCACTTT.

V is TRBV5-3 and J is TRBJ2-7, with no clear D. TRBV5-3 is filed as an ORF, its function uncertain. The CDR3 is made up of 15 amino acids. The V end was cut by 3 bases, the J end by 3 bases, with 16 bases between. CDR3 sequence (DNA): TGTGCCAGAAGCTGCGACAAAACTCCCCTCTACGAGCAGTACTTC. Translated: CARSCDKTPLYEQYF.

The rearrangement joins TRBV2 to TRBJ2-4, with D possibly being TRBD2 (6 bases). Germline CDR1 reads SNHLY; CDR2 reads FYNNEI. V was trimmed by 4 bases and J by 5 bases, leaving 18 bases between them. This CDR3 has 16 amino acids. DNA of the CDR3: TGTGCCAGCAGTGGGGGGGAACCCCATGGCGAAAACATTCAGTACTTC. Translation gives CASSGGEPHGENIQYF.

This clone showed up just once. CDR3 region: CASSYSGTGRGAFF. The CDR3 DNA follows: TGTGCCAGCAGTTACTCCGGGACAGGGCGAGGTGCTTTCTTT. The chain joins TRBV6-5 to TRBJ1-1; 9 bases fit TRBD1. J gave up 11 bases and V 0 bases, and 7 bases lay outside the gene matches. This CDR3 contains 14 residues. Germline CDR1 MNHEY, CDR2 SVGAGI.

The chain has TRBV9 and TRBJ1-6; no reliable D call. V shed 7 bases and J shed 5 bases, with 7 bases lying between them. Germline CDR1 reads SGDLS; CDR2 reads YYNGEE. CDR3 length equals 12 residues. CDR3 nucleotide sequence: TGTGCCAGCGGGCTGAATAATTCACCCCTCCACTTT. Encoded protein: CASGLNNSPLHF.

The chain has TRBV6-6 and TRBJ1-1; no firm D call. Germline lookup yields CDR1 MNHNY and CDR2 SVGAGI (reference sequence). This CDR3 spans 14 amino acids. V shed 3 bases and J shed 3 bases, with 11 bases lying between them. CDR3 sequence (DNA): TGTGCCAGCAGTTATGGTCGGGGAGACACTGAAGCTTTCTTT. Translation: CASSYGRGDTEAFF.

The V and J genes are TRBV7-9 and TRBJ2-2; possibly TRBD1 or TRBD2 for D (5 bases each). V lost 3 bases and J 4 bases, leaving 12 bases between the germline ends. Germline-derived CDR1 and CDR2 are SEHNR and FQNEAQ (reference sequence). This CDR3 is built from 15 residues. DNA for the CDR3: TGTGCCAGCAGCTTGTTCCGAGGGGCCACCGGGGAGCTGTTTTTT. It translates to CASSLFRGATGELFF.

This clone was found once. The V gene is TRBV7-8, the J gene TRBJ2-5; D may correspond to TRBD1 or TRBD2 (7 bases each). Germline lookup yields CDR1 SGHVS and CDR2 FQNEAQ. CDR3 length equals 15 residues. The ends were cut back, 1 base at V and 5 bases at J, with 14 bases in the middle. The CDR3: CASSLVDREGETQYF. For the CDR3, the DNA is TGTGCCAGCAGCTTAGTTGACAGGGAGGGGGAGACCCAGTACTTC.

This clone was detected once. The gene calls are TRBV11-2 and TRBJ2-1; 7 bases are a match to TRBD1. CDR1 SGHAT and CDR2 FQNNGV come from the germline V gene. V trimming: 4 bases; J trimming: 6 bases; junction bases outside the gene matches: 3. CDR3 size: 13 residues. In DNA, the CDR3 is TGTGCCAGCAGCTCCGGGACAGCCAATGAGCAGTTCTTC. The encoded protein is CASSSGTANEQFF. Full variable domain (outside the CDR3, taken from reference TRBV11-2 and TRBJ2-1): EAGVAQSPRYKIIEKRQSVAFWCNPISGHATLYWYQQILGQGPKLLIQFQNNGVVDDSQLPKDRFSAERLKGVDSTLKIQPAKLEDSAVYLCASSSGTANEQFFGPGTRLTVL.

The CDR3 bases are TGTGCCAGCAGCTATGCCCAAGAATCTAGCACAGATACGCAGTATTTT. Residues: CASSYAQESSTDTQYF. The chain joins TRBV13 to TRBJ2-3; no clear D gene. Germline lookup yields CDR1 PRHDT and CDR2 FYEKMQ (reference sequence). This CDR3 region has 16 residues. Trimming pared 4 bases from V and 0 bases from J, leaving 14 bases between. Variable domain in full (rest from reference TRBV13 and TRBJ2-3): AAGVIQSPRHLIKEKRETATLKCYPIPRHDTVYWYQQGPGQDPQFLISFYEKMQSDKGSIPDRFSAQQFSDYHSELNMSSLELGDSALYFCASSYAQESSTDTQYFGPGTRLTVL.

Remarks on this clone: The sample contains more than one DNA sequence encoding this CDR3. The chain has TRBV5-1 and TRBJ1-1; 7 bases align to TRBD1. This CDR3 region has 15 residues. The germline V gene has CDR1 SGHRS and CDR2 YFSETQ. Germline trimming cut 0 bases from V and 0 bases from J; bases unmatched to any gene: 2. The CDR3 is CASSLAQGLNTEAFF. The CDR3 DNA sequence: TGCGCCAGCAGCTTGGCACAGGGGTTGAACACTGAAGCTTTCTTT.

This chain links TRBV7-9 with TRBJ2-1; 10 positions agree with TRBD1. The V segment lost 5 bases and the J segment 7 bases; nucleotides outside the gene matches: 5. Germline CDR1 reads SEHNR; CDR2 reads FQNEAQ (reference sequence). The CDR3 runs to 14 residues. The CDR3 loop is CASSQDRGRNEQFF. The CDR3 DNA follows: TGTGCCAGCAGCCAAGACAGGGGGCGAAATGAGCAGTTCTTC.

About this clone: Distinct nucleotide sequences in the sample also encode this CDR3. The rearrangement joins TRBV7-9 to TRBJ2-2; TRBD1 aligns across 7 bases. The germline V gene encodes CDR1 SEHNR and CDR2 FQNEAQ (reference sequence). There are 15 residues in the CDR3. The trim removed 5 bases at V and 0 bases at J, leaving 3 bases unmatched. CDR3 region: CASSPGTANTGELFF. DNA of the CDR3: TGTGCCAGCAGCCCCGGGACAGCGAACACCGGGGAGCTGTTTTTT.

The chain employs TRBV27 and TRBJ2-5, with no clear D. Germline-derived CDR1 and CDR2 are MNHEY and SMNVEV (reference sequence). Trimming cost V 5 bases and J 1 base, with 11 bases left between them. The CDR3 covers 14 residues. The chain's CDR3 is CASSGWPTQETQYF. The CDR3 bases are TGTGCCAGCAGTGGGTGGCCTACCCAAGAGACCCAGTACTTC.

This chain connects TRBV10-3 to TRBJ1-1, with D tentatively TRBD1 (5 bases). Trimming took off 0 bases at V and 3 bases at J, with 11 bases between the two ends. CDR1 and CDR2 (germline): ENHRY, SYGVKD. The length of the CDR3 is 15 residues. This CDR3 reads CAISESIGVDTEAFF. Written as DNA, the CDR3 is TGTGCCATCAGTGAGTCGATAGGGGTGGACACTGAAGCTTTCTTT.